Sequencing of this T cell receptor beta chain was carried out in a study of Ad26.COV2.S vaccination and SARS-CoV-2 variants. This clone has only a few counts. Stated treatment: about 20 received Ad26.COV2.S at low or high dose, single or two shots; 5 received placebo; per-sample allocation not given. Material that was analyzed had been drawn on day 63 after the first vaccine or placebo injection. TCRdb's copy holds only in-frame clones and misses some; the assay was immunoSEQ multiplex PCR. The sample has 200,000 to 300,000 clones, around 89% seen once. V shed 0 bases and J shed 8 bases, with 11 bases lying between them. The CDR3 extends over 14 amino acids. Germline CDR1 SGHKS, CDR2 YYEKEE (reference sequence).

The sequence was obtained from a person aged 18-65 years who received the Ad26.COV2.S COVID-19 vaccine or a placebo. V usage is TRBV5-5 and J usage is TRBJ1-4; D uncertain. The specimen comprised peripheral blood, sampled in a trial of Ad26.COV2.S vaccine versus placebo. The CDR3 sequence is CASSLVTGWEKLFF. CDR3 nucleotides: TGTGCCAGCAGCTTGGTGACGGGTTGGGAAAAACTGTTTTTT.